These 25 T cell receptor beta chains share one sample of origin, sequenced in a study of CD8 T cells in Susac syndrome. A quantity of about 0.5 to 1 ug RNA underwent reverse transcription using random hexamers. Via MiXCR, TCRdb re-called the immunoSEQ multiplex PCR reads, giving one row per CDR3 protein. Found here are 80,000 or so distinct CDR3 sequences, approximately 94% of them singletons; the top ten hold roughly 0.5%. The sample comprised CD4+ T cells from PBMCs. The source of these receptors is a human donor with Susac syndrome.

The rearrangement uses TRBV20-1 and TRBJ1-5; D might be TRBD1 (5 bases). The CDR3 length is 13 residues. The ends were cut back, 6 bases at V and 0 bases at J, with 9 bases in the middle. Germline loops: CDR1 DFQATT, CDR2 SNEGSKA (reference sequence). The CDR3: CSAGAISNQPQHF. The CDR3 DNA reads TGCAGTGCCGGGGCTATTAGCAATCAGCCCCAGCATTTT.

The J gene is TRBJ2-7, the V gene TRBV27; D is possibly TRBD2 (6 bases). This CDR3 is 15 amino acids long. Germline V gene sequence: CDR1 MNHEY, CDR2 SMNVEV (reference sequence). V was clipped by 6 bases and J by 4 bases, with 19 bases between them. CDR3 in amino acids: CASRFYGGTAYEQYF. The DNA for the CDR3 is TGTGCCAGCAGGTTTTATGGGGGGACGGCTTACGAGCAGTACTTC.

V usage is TRBV28 and J usage is TRBJ2-1; 7 bases map to TRBD2. Germline loops: CDR1 MDHEN, CDR2 SYDVKM. This CDR3 contains 14 residues. J gave up 7 bases and V 4 bases, and 7 bases lay outside the gene matches. CDR3 coding DNA: TGTGCCAGCAGTTATGGCGGGAGTTTAAATGAGCAGTTCTTC. Translating gives CASSYGGSLNEQFF.

The genes are TRBV5-1 and TRBJ2-5, with a weak D call TRBD2 (6 bases). This CDR3 has 13 amino acids. The germline V gene encodes CDR1 SGHRS and CDR2 YFSETQ. V was trimmed by 1 base and J by 3 bases, leaving 7 bases between them. CDR3 in DNA: TGCGCCAGCAGCTTGCCGGGAGAAGAGACCCAGTACTTC. Amino acids: CASSLPGEETQYF. The variable domain in full, completed from reference TRBV5-1 and TRBJ2-5, reads KAGVTQTPRYLIKTRGQQVTLSCSPISGHRSVSWYQQTPGQGLQFLFEYFSETQRNKGNFPGRFSGRQFSNSRSEMNVSTLELGDSALYLCASSLPGEETQYFGPGTRLLVL.

This clonotype has more than one count but fewer than ten. The rearrangement uses TRBV18 and TRBJ2-1; D is unresolved. V lost 4 bases to trimming and J lost 0 bases, with 7 bases between them. The length of the CDR3 is 14 residues. Germline assignment: CDR1 KGHSH and CDR2 LQKENI. CDR3 bases: TGTGCCAGCTCACTACGGAGCTCCTACAATGAGCAGTTCTTC. Protein: CASSLRSSYNEQFF.

The V gene is TRBV30, the J gene TRBJ1-1; the match to TRBD1 covers 8 bases. The ends lost 5 bases at V and 0 bases at J; junction bases unmatched: 2. The CDR3 totals 13 residues. Germline assignment: CDR1 GTSNPN and CDR2 SVGIG (reference sequence). CDR3 nucleotide sequence: TGTGCCTGGTCGACAGGGGTGAACACTGAAGCTTTCTTT. Translating it yields CAWSTGVNTEAFF.

This chain links TRBV27 with TRBJ2-3; TRBD2 agrees at 11 bases. Germline lookup yields CDR1 MNHEY and CDR2 SMNVEV (reference sequence). After removal of 5 bases from V and 5 bases from J, the junction contained 9 bases not matched to a gene. The length of the CDR3 is 16 residues. Written as DNA, the CDR3 is TGTGCCAGCAGTCCCCGACTAGCGGGAAGTGGAGATACGCAGTATTTT. It specifies CASSPRLAGSGDTQYF.

This chain uses TRBV29-1 with TRBJ1-1, with D tentatively TRBD1 (5 bases). The CDR3 runs 14 residues. Germline V gene data show CDR1 as SQVTM and CDR2 as ANQGSEA. V lost 4 bases to trimming and J lost 0 bases, with 12 bases between them. The DNA for the CDR3 is TGCAGCGTTGTAACCCGGGACGTGAACACTGAAGCTTTCTTT. Its translation: CSVVTRDVNTEAFF.

This CDR3 is CASSQSPRAVGETQYF. DNA for the CDR3: TGTGCCAGCAGCCAGTCGCCCCGGGCCGTGGGAGAGACCCAGTACTTC. The V call is TRBV3-1, the J call TRBJ2-5; D unclear. The germline V gene has CDR1 LGHDT and CDR2 YNNKEL (reference sequence). Trimming shortened V by 3 bases and J by 4 bases, and 18 bases separated the two germline ends. The CDR3 runs 16 residues.

This sequence joins TRBV14 and TRBJ1-2, with no clear D. The germline CDR1 and CDR2 sequences are SGHDN and FVKESK. The CDR3 loop spans 13 amino acids. V gave up 1 base and J gave up 6 bases, with 9 bases separating them. The CDR3 sequence: CASSQGWYDGYTF. Here the CDR3 DNA reads TGTGCCAGCAGCCAAGGGTGGTATGATGGCTACACCTTC.

The chain links TRBV18 to TRBJ1-2, with no clear D. V lost 1 base and J 8 bases, leaving 20 bases between the germline ends. The germline CDR1 and CDR2 sequences are KGHSH and LQKENI. This CDR3 region has 16 residues. CDR3 region: CASSPLGASESGGYTF. CDR3 coding DNA: TGTGCCAGCTCACCACTTGGCGCGTCGGAGTCTGGCGGCTACACCTTC. Full variable domain (remainder filled in from reference TRBV18 and TRBJ1-2): NAGVMQNPRHLVRRRGQEARLRCSPMKGHSHVYWYRQLPEEGLKFMVYLQKENIIDESGMPKERFSAEFPKEGPSILRIQQVVRGDSAAYFCASSPLGASESGGYTFGSGTRLTVV.

This chain connects TRBV7-9 to TRBJ2-1; TRBD2 is a possible D gene (6 bases). There are 16 residues in the CDR3. V was cut by 3 bases and J by 8 bases, with 20 bases left in between. Looked up from germline, CDR1 is SEHNR and CDR2 is FQNEAQ (reference sequence). CDR3 nucleotide sequence: TGTGCCAGCAGCTTTTTTTTCACTAGCTCGATCGATGAGCAGTTCTTC. It translates to CASSFFFTSSIDEQFF.

The chain uses TRBV20-1 and TRBJ1-2; no definite D call. Germline loops: CDR1 DFQATT, CDR2 SNEGSKA (reference sequence). The V gene lost 0 bases and the J gene lost 4 bases, with 6 bases spanning the gap. This CDR3 has 12 residues. CDR3 nucleotides: TGCAGTGCTAGAGATCAGACCTATGGCTACACCTTC. As protein: CSARDQTYGYTF.

The chain employs TRBV29-1 and TRBJ2-2; 13 nucleotides agree with TRBD2. Germline CDR1 reads SQVTM; CDR2 reads ANQGSEA. Germline trimming cut 7 bases from V and 4 bases from J; bases unmatched to any gene: 3. This CDR3 region has 14 residues. DNA for the CDR3: TGCAGCGCCCGACTAGCGGGGGGCACCGGGGAGCTGTTTTTT. Translated: CSARLAGGTGELFF.

V and J are TRBV6-2 or TRBV6-3 and TRBJ2-5, with D maybe TRBD2 (6 bases). V dropped 6 bases and J dropped 5 bases, with 16 bases sitting between them. This CDR3 spans 14 amino acids. Germline V CDR1 and CDR2: MNHEY, SVGEGT. The CDR3 reads CASSEGGIMETQYF. The CDR3 nucleotides are TGTGCCAGCAGCGAGGGCGGGATTATGGAGACCCAGTACTTC.

In the case of this clonotype: The junction does not match germline at one end; this may be a read error. This chain links TRBV29-1 with TRBJ2-7; the D call may be TRBD1 or TRBD2 (6 bases each). The CDR3 covers 15 residues. Germline V lookup: CDR1 SQVTM, CDR2 ANQGSEA. The CDR3 reads CSVALWGAIAYEQYF. CDR3 sequence (DNA): TGCAGCGTTGCATTATGGGGGGCCATAGCCTATGAGCAGTACTTC.

The chain links TRBV6-5 to TRBJ1-3, with a weak D call TRBD1 (6 bases). Germline-derived CDR1 and CDR2 are MNHEY and SVGAGI. Trimming shortened V by 6 bases and J by 0 bases, and 12 bases separated the two germline ends. The CDR3 sequence is 15 residues long. CDR3 amino acids: CASRFDRFSGNTIYF. CDR3 in DNA: TGTGCCAGCAGATTCGACAGGTTCTCTGGAAACACCATATATTTT.

The chain couples TRBV19 to TRBJ2-5; possible D gene TRBD2, 6 bases. With 2 bases removed from V and 6 bases from J, the gap between germline ends came to 16 bases. The CDR3 is made up of 15 amino acids. Germline CDR1 is LNHDA and CDR2 is SQIVND (reference sequence). The CDR3 region is CASSINRETGKTQYF. The CDR3 bases are TGTGCCAGTAGTATAAACCGGGAGACGGGAAAGACCCAGTACTTC.

The chain carries TRBV5-1 and TRBJ1-5; maybe TRBD1 (6 bases). This CDR3 has 15 amino acids. Germline loops: CDR1 SGHRS, CDR2 YFSETQ. Trimming removed 4 bases at V and 2 bases at J, with 13 bases between. In DNA form, the CDR3 reads TGCGCCAGCAGCCCAGGGGTGGCGGGCAATCAGCCCCAGCATTTT. It specifies CASSPGVAGNQPQHF.

J is TRBJ1-1 and V is TRBV12-3 or TRBV12-4; 7 bases line up with TRBD1. CDR3 length: 13 amino acids. Unmatched junction bases numbered 4, after V lost 5 bases and J lost 4 bases. The CDR3 DNA follows: TGTGCCAGCAGTCACACAGGGGTCACTGAAGCTTTCTTT. This sequence encodes CASSHTGVTEAFF.

The V and J genes are TRBV19 and TRBJ2-7; the D gene is possibly TRBD1 (5 bases). V lost 3 bases, J lost 3 bases, and 12 bases lay in between. Germline V gene data show CDR1 as LNHDA and CDR2 as SQIVND (reference sequence). The CDR3 runs to 14 residues. CDR3 coding DNA: TGTGCCAGTAGTATGGGTAGGGGAAGCTACGAGCAGTACTTC. Encoded protein: CASSMGRGSYEQYF.

This clonotype appeared once. The rearrangement joins TRBV28 to TRBJ2-7, with D unclear. This CDR3 has 13 amino acids. V was shortened by 6 bases and J by 5 bases, with 14 bases between the two germline ends. Germline CDR1 reads MDHEN; CDR2 reads SYDVKM. DNA of the CDR3: TGTGCCAGCAGGGATCGAGCGAGCCACGAGCAGTACTTC. Translation gives CASRDRASHEQYF. The full variable domain, with the rest looked up from reference TRBV28 and TRBJ2-7, is DVKVTQSSRYLVKRTGEKVFLECVQDMDHENMFWYRQDPGLGLRLIYFSYDVKMKEKGDIPEGYSVSREKKERFSLILESASTNQTSMYLCASRDRASHEQYFGPGTRLTVT.

The chain is built from TRBV7-6 and TRBJ2-1; 9 bases fit TRBD2. The CDR3 is 15 amino acids. Germline assignment: CDR1 SGHVS and CDR2 FNYEAQ. J was trimmed by 8 bases and V by 5 bases; bases with no gene match: 10. The CDR3 reads CASSPTGTSLDEQFF. In nucleotides, the CDR3 is TGTGCCAGCAGCCCAACCGGGACTAGCCTAGATGAGCAGTTCTTC.

J is TRBJ2-7 and V is TRBV29-1; D unclear. The length of the CDR3 is 13 residues. V was clipped by 2 bases and J by 0 bases, with 8 bases between them. The germline V gene encodes CDR1 SQVTM and CDR2 ANQGSEA. CDR3 coding DNA: TGCAGCGTTGAACCCGACAACTCCTACGAGCAGTACTTC. Translated, it gives CSVEPDNSYEQYF.

The V call is TRBV5-1, the J call TRBJ2-3, with TRBD2 as a possible D gene (5 bases). Looked up from germline, CDR1 is SGHRS and CDR2 is YFSETQ. This CDR3 contains 14 residues. The V gene lost 1 base and the J gene lost 6 bases, with 12 bases spanning the gap. The CDR3 DNA reads TGCGCCAGCAGCTTGAGCGGACTTAAGGATACGCAGTATTTT. It is translated as CASSLSGLKDTQYF.